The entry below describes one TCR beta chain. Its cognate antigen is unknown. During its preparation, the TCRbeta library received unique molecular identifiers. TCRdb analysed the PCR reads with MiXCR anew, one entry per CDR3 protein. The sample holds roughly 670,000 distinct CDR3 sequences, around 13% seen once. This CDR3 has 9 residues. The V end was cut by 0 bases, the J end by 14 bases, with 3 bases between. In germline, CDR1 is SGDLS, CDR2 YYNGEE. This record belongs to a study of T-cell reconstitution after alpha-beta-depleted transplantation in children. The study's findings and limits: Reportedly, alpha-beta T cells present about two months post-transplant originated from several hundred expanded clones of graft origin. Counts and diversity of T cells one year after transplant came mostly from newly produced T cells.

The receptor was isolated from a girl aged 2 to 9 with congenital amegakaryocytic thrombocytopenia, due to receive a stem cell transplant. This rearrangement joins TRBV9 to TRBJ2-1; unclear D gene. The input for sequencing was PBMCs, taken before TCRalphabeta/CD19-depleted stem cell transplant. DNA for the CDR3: TGTGCCAGCAGCGTAGGTGAGTTCTTC. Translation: CASSVGEFF.